Below are 15 T cell receptor beta chains sequenced from a single sample in a study of blood T cell repertoires in COVID-19. The repertoire was sequenced with immunoSEQ multiplex PCR; TCRdb's copy has only in-frame clones and lacks some. Altogether 320,000 or so clones are present, 85% being singletons, with the ten largest covering under 2%. Sequences were obtained from PBMCs or T cells enriched from blood (not recorded which). These receptors came from a woman between 25 and 40 years old who had been exposed to COVID-19.

CDR3 protein: CASSPNPGGASYNEQFF. The CDR3, as DNA: TGTGCCAGCAGCCCCAACCCCGGGGGGGCCTCCTACAATGAGCAGTTCTTC. The gene calls are TRBV9 and TRBJ2-1, with TRBD2 identical over 8 bases. V lost 4 bases and J lost 0; bases outside the gene matches: 9. The CDR3 runs 17 residues. The germline V gene encodes CDR1 SGDLS and CDR2 YYNGEE.

The chain recombines TRBV28 with TRBJ2-7, with TRBD1 as a possible D gene (6 bases). Per germline, CDR1 MDHEN and CDR2 SYDVKM. The CDR3 has 14 amino acids. The V end lost 7 bases, the J end lost 2 bases, and 15 bases lay between the germline ends. CDR3 nucleotide sequence: TGTGCCAGCAATGGGGGCGGAGTCCCCTACGAGCAGTACTTC. Translation: CASNGGGVPYEQYF.

This clone has only one observation. V usage is TRBV7-2 and J usage is TRBJ2-7; the D gene is possibly TRBD2 (6 bases). The V gene's germline CDR1 is SGHTA and CDR2 FQGNSA. The V and J ends lost 1 base and 1 base respectively, with 8 bases between them. This CDR3 has 14 residues. The DNA of the CDR3 is TGTGCCAGCAGCTTAGGTGGAGGGTCCTACGAGCAGTACTTC. Protein: CASSLGGGSYEQYF.

The J gene is TRBJ2-7, the V gene TRBV4-2; TRBD2 agrees at 11 bases. With 0 bases clipped from V and 3 bases from J, the junction kept 1 base outside the gene matches. The CDR3 loop spans 15 amino acids. Germline V gives CDR1 LGHNA, CDR2 YNFKEQ. The CDR3 sequence is CASSQELAGDYEQYF. The DNA for the CDR3 is TGTGCCAGCAGCCAAGAACTAGCGGGGGACTACGAGCAGTACTTC.

The rearrangement links TRBV6-5 to TRBJ2-3; D remains ambiguous. Trimming took 0 bases from V and 2 from J, leaving 6 bases between them. CDR1 is MNHEY and CDR2 is SVGAGI in the germline V gene. There are 14 residues in the CDR3. The CDR3: CASSYSLYTDTQYF. The DNA for the CDR3 is TGTGCCAGCAGTTACTCCTTATACACAGATACGCAGTATTTT.

The chain carries TRBV4-3 and TRBJ1-2; possibly TRBD1 for D (6 bases). The CDR3 has 13 residues. Trimming pared 5 bases from V and 8 bases from J, leaving 15 bases between. Germline V gives CDR1 LGHNA, CDR2 YSLEER. Here the CDR3 DNA reads TGCGCCAGCAGCGCCGACAGGCAGCAGGGCTACACCTTC. This sequence encodes CASSADRQQGYTF.

The chain couples TRBV7-9 to TRBJ2-7; TRBD2 might be the D (6 bases). Per germline, CDR1 SEHNR and CDR2 FQNEAQ (reference sequence). The CDR3 consists of 14 residues. V lost 5 bases to trimming and J lost 1 base, with 12 bases between them. The CDR3 DNA is TGTGCCAGCAGCCACCCCCTAGCGTCCTACGAGCAGTACTTC. It encodes CASSHPLASYEQYF.

V is TRBV24-1 and J is TRBJ2-3, with 10 bases lining up with TRBD1. The CDR3 covers 17 residues. Germline assignment: CDR1 KGHDR and CDR2 SFDVKD. Unmatched junction bases numbered 8, after V lost 3 bases and J lost 3 bases. The CDR3 region is CATSDAGQGDETDTQYF. CDR3 nucleotide sequence: TGTGCCACCAGTGATGCCGGACAGGGGGACGAGACAGATACGCAGTATTTT.

The rearrangement uses TRBV15 and TRBJ2-7; 7 bases agree with TRBD2. CDR1 is LNHNV and CDR2 is YYDKDF in the germline V gene (reference sequence). Losses at the gene ends were 0 bases for V and 5 bases for J; bases not matched to a gene: 4. This CDR3 has 14 residues. In DNA form, the CDR3 reads TGTGCCACCAGCAGAGATCGGGGGGTGGACGAGCAGTACTTC. It codes for CATSRDRGVDEQYF.

This clone appeared once. The genes are TRBV19 and TRBJ1-1, with 7 positions matching TRBD1. Germline CDR1 and CDR2: LNHDA and SQIVND (reference sequence). V lost 5 bases, J lost 2 bases, and 5 bases stayed unmatched. This CDR3 region has 14 residues. The CDR3 region is CASSPTGLNTEAFF. CDR3 coding DNA: TGTGCCAGTAGTCCGACAGGGCTTAACACTGAAGCTTTCTTT.

The V gene is TRBV9, the J gene TRBJ2-3; TRBD2 matches at 10 bases. The V gene end was trimmed by 0 bases and the J gene end by 2 bases; junction bases not matched to a gene: 6. The CDR3 totals 17 residues. The germline CDR1 and CDR2 sequences are SGDLS and YYNGEE. This CDR3 is CASSVGRAGGYTDTQYF. The CDR3, as DNA: TGTGCCAGCAGCGTAGGGCGAGCGGGAGGGTACACAGATACGCAGTATTTT.

The J gene is TRBJ2-2, the V gene TRBV6-5; no reliable D call. This CDR3 is built from 14 residues. Between the trimmed V and J ends, which lost 8 bases and 1 base, there was a span of 11 bases. Germline V lookup: CDR1 MNHEY, CDR2 SVGAGI. CDR3 nucleotide sequence: TGTGCCAGCGAATATAATAGGAACACCGGGGAGCTGTTTTTT. The encoded protein is CASEYNRNTGELFF.

The chain has TRBV5-1 and TRBJ2-7; 8 bases are a match to TRBD1. The V segment lost 2 bases and the J segment 4 bases; nucleotides outside the gene matches: 8. Germline CDR1 and CDR2: SGHRS and YFSETQ. The CDR3 runs to 15 residues. Written as DNA, the CDR3 is TGCGCCAGCAGCTTTAACCAGGGGGCGCATTACGAGCAGTACTTC. It codes for CASSFNQGAHYEQYF.

The chain recombines TRBV4-1 with TRBJ1-4; D uncertain. V gave up 2 bases and J gave up 0 bases, with 16 bases separating them. The CDR3 has 18 residues. From germline, CDR1 is MGHRA and CDR2 YSYEKL. CDR3 DNA: TGCGCCAGCAGCCAACCGGGAATGCGGAAGGCAACTAATGAAAAACTGTTTTTT. Its translation is CASSQPGMRKATNEKLFF.

The chain uses TRBV4-3 and TRBJ1-6, with 9 nucleotides matching TRBD1. The CDR3 totals 13 residues. CDR1 is LGHNA and CDR2 is YSLEER in the germline V gene. Losses at the gene ends were 6 bases for V and 11 bases for J; bases not matched to a gene: 5. The CDR3 region is CASSSGTGPPLHF. For the CDR3, the DNA is TGCGCCAGCAGTTCCGGGACAGGGCCACCCCTCCACTTT.